A selection of T cell receptor beta chains follows, all from one sample in a study of cytomegalovirus exposure and HLA in healthy donors. The method was immunoSEQ multiplex PCR; TCRdb's version includes in-frame clones alone and lacks a portion of them. The data contain roughly 110,000 clones, about 83% of them singletons. The sample consisted of PBMCs. The receptors here all came from a female donor in good health and CMV-seronegative. CDR3s include the opening cysteine and the closing phenylalanine or tryptophan. Each record gives: CDR3 DNA, CDR3 protein, V gene, D gene, J gene, clone size. D genes are given only for firm matches. The size field is filled for only some rows; it gives once, few, many or a size class.

CDR3 DNA: TGTGCCAGCAGCTGGGGACTAGCGGGGGTGGAGACCCAGTACTTC
CDR3 protein: CASSWGLAGVETQYF
V gene: TRBV7-2
D gene: TRBD2
J gene: TRBJ2-5
clone size: .

CDR3 DNA: TGTGCCAGCAGCTTACGGACTAGCCCGTCCCAGTCTTCGTTC
CDR3 protein: CASSLRTSPSQSSF
V gene: TRBV5-5
D gene: TRBD2
J gene: TRBJ2-7
clone size: .

CDR3 DNA: TGTGCCAGCAGCTCCTCCCCACTTGCTGGGGCCAACGTCCTGACTTTC
CDR3 protein: CASSSSPLAGANVLTF
V gene: TRBV5-6
D gene: .
J gene: TRBJ2-6
clone size: few

CDR3 DNA: TGCGCCAGCAGGCAGGCCGGGACTACTAATGAAAAACTGTTTTTT
CDR3 protein: CASRQAGTTNEKLFF
V gene: TRBV5-1
D gene: .
J gene: TRBJ1-4
clone size: .

CDR3 DNA: TGTGCCAGCAGCCCGCGGGAGGGGGCCTATGGCTACACCTTC
CDR3 protein: CASSPREGAYGYTF
V gene: TRBV7-8
D gene: TRBD1
J gene: TRBJ1-2
clone size: .

CDR3 DNA: TGTGCCAGCAGCTCCGGGACAGGGTTTCTCCACGAGCAGTACTTC
CDR3 protein: CASSSGTGFLHEQYF
V gene: TRBV5-6
D gene: TRBD1
J gene: TRBJ2-7
clone size: .

CDR3 DNA: TGTGCCAGCAGCTTTGACCAGGGGAATGGCTACACCTTC
CDR3 protein: CASSFDQGNGYTF
V gene: TRBV5-8
D gene: .
J gene: TRBJ1-2
clone size: .

CDR3 DNA: TGTGCCAGTAGTATAGATAACAGGGGACTTAGCAATCAGCCCCAGCATTTT
CDR3 protein: CASSIDNRGLSNQPQHF
V gene: TRBV19
D gene: TRBD1
J gene: TRBJ1-5
clone size: .

CDR3 DNA: TGTGCCAGCAGTTACGCCCCGGGACAGGGATTATTCCTCGCGTACGAGCAGTACTTC
CDR3 protein: CASSYAPGQGLFLAYEQYF
V gene: TRBV5-4
D gene: TRBD1
J gene: TRBJ2-7
clone size: .

CDR3 DNA: TGTGCCAGCAGTGAAATGACAGTCTCACCCTACACCTTC
CDR3 protein: CASSEMTVSPYTF
V gene: TRBV2
D gene: .
J gene: TRBJ1-2
clone size: few

CDR3 DNA: TGCGCCAGCAGCTCGAAAGGGGGAAGCTATGGCTACACCTTC
CDR3 protein: CASSSKGGSYGYTF
V gene: TRBV5-1
D gene: .
J gene: TRBJ1-2
clone size: .

CDR3 DNA: TGTGCCAGCAGTTTAACGCCGACTTACGAGCAGTACTTC
CDR3 protein: CASSLTPTYEQYF
V gene: TRBV6-1
D gene: .
J gene: TRBJ2-7
clone size: .

CDR3 DNA: TGTGCCTGGAGTGGCGGAGCGCAAGAGACCCAGTACTTC
CDR3 protein: CAWSGGAQETQYF
V gene: TRBV30
D gene: .
J gene: TRBJ2-5
clone size: .

CDR3 DNA: TGTGCCAGCAGTTCCTCTTGGACAGGAACAGGGGCCAACGTCCTGACTTTC
CDR3 protein: CASSSSWTGTGANVLTF
V gene: TRBV27
D gene: TRBD1
J gene: TRBJ2-6
clone size: .

CDR3 DNA: TGCGCCAGCAGCCAGGACGTACAGGGGGCGGGAGTGGAGACCCAGTACTTC
CDR3 protein: CASSQDVQGAGVETQYF
V gene: TRBV4-3
D gene: TRBD1
J gene: TRBJ2-5
clone size: .

CDR3 DNA: TGTGCCAGCAGCTTGGGGGGTCATAAAGAGACCCAGTACTTC
CDR3 protein: CASSLGGHKETQYF
V gene: TRBV7-6
D gene: .
J gene: TRBJ2-5
clone size: .

CDR3 DNA: TGCGCCAGCAGTGAGTCAAAGAGTACCTACAATGAGCAGTTCTTC
CDR3 protein: CASSESKSTYNEQFF
V gene: TRBV10-1
D gene: .
J gene: TRBJ2-1
clone size: .

CDR3 DNA: TGCAGCGTTGAAGATCCGACGGACCGAGGGTACGAGCAGTACTTC
CDR3 protein: CSVEDPTDRGYEQYF
V gene: TRBV29-1
D gene: .
J gene: TRBJ2-7
clone size: .

CDR3 DNA: TGTGCCTGGAGTGTTAAGCTCTCAGATACGCAGTATTTT
CDR3 protein: CAWSVKLSDTQYF
V gene: TRBV30
D gene: .
J gene: TRBJ2-3
clone size: .

CDR3 DNA: TGTGCCTGGAGTGTACGGGGGTCCTACGAGCAGTACTTC
CDR3 protein: CAWSVRGSYEQYF
V gene: TRBV30
D gene: .
J gene: TRBJ2-7
clone size: .

CDR3 DNA: TGTGCCAGCAGCCGATCCCCAGCGGGGAGAAGCACAGATACGCAGTATTTT
CDR3 protein: CASSRSPAGRSTDTQYF
V gene: TRBV14
D gene: TRBD2
J gene: TRBJ2-3
clone size: .

CDR3 DNA: TGTGCCAGCAGCGGGGGGACAGGGGGCGTCAATCAGCCCCAGCATTTT
CDR3 protein: CASSGGTGGVNQPQHF
V gene: TRBV7-9
D gene: TRBD1
J gene: TRBJ1-5
clone size: .

CDR3 DNA: TGCGCCAGCAGCTTATTACAGGGTCCCTACGAGCAGTACTTC
CDR3 protein: CASSLLQGPYEQYF
V gene: TRBV5-1
D gene: .
J gene: TRBJ2-7
clone size: once

CDR3 DNA: TGTGCCAGCAGTTACTCGTACTCGGGTGGAACCTACGAGCAGTACTTC
CDR3 protein: CASSYSYSGGTYEQYF
V gene: TRBV6-7
D gene: .
J gene: TRBJ2-7
clone size: .

CDR3 DNA: TGCGCCAGCAGCTATAGCGGGGGGGAATCCTACAATGAGCAGTTCTTC
CDR3 protein: CASSYSGGESYNEQFF
V gene: TRBV5-1
D gene: TRBD2
J gene: TRBJ2-1
clone size: .

CDR3 DNA: TGTGCCAGCGGGGACAGCCGATTTAATGAGCAGTTCTTC
CDR3 protein: CASGDSRFNEQFF
V gene: TRBV6-1
D gene: TRBD1
J gene: TRBJ2-1
clone size: few

CDR3 DNA: TGTGCCAGCAGCCCCGAGAGGGCTTCGTCCTACGAGCAGTACTTC
CDR3 protein: CASSPERASSYEQYF
V gene: TRBV6-1
D gene: .
J gene: TRBJ2-7
clone size: few

CDR3 DNA: TGTGCCAGCAGCGTAGGCTCAGGCGACAATCAGCCCCAGCATTTT
CDR3 protein: CASSVGSGDNQPQHF
V gene: TRBV9
D gene: .
J gene: TRBJ1-5
clone size: .

CDR3 DNA: TGTGCCAGCAGCTACGGACAGCCAAATCAGCCCCAGCATTTT
CDR3 protein: CASSYGQPNQPQHF
V gene: TRBV6-5
D gene: .
J gene: TRBJ1-5
clone size: .

CDR3 DNA: TGTGCCAGCAGCTACCCCGTGGGGGGCAATGAGCAGTTCTTC
CDR3 protein: CASSYPVGGNEQFF
V gene: TRBV5-8
D gene: .
J gene: TRBJ2-1
clone size: .

CDR3 DNA: TGTGCCACCAGCAGAGAGCGAAATGAGCAGTTCTTC
CDR3 protein: CATSRERNEQFF
V gene: TRBV15
D gene: .
J gene: TRBJ2-1
clone size: .

CDR3 DNA: TGTGCTAGTGGTCCCCGTTCCGGGCTAGCCAATGAGCAGTTCTTC
CDR3 protein: CASGPRSGLANEQFF
V gene: TRBV12-5
D gene: .
J gene: TRBJ2-1
clone size: .

CDR3 DNA: TGTGCCAGCCTCTTCGGGAGGGATGAGCAGTTCTTC
CDR3 protein: CASLFGRDEQFF
V gene: TRBV5-5
D gene: TRBD2
J gene: TRBJ2-1
clone size: .

CDR3 DNA: TGTGCCAGCAGCCTCCGAGGGGGCCATGGCTACACCTTC
CDR3 protein: CASSLRGGHGYTF
V gene: TRBV7-9
D gene: TRBD1
J gene: TRBJ1-2
clone size: .

CDR3 DNA: TGTGCCAGCAGTCGAACAGGGTTGGAAGAGACCCAGTACTTC
CDR3 protein: CASSRTGLEETQYF
V gene: TRBV6-1
D gene: .
J gene: TRBJ2-5
clone size: .

CDR3 DNA: TGTGCCAGCAGCGCAGGGGGCGCTAGCGCCTATAATTCACCCCTCCACTTT
CDR3 protein: CASSAGGASAYNSPLHF
V gene: TRBV7-2
D gene: TRBD1
J gene: TRBJ1-6
clone size: .

CDR3 DNA: TGTGCCAGCGGATCCGGACAGGGGGGCCCCTACGAGCAGTACTTC
CDR3 protein: CASGSGQGGPYEQYF
V gene: TRBV6-5
D gene: TRBD1
J gene: TRBJ2-7
clone size: .

CDR3 DNA: TGTGCCAGCAGCTTGGAGGGGATTGATTCTGGCTACACCTTC
CDR3 protein: CASSLEGIDSGYTF
V gene: TRBV5-4
D gene: .
J gene: TRBJ1-2
clone size: once

CDR3 DNA: TGTGCCTATAAACCACCGGGGGAGAACCAAGAGACCCAGTACTTC
CDR3 protein: CAYKPPGENQETQYF
V gene: TRBV5-4
D gene: .
J gene: TRBJ2-5
clone size: .

CDR3 DNA: TGCGCCAGCAGCCATCCGATGGGGACAGGGGGCGCCGAGCAGTACTTC
CDR3 protein: CASSHPMGTGGAEQYF
V gene: TRBV4-1
D gene: TRBD1
J gene: TRBJ2-7
clone size: .

CDR3 DNA: TGTGCCAGCAGTTCGGGACTTCGCTCTGGAAACACCATATATTTT
CDR3 protein: CASSSGLRSGNTIYF
V gene: TRBV13
D gene: .
J gene: TRBJ1-3
clone size: .

CDR3 DNA: TGCGCCAGCAGCTTGGTTATCGGGGGGCGCCCCTACGAGCAGTACTTC
CDR3 protein: CASSLVIGGRPYEQYF
V gene: TRBV5-1
D gene: .
J gene: TRBJ2-7
clone size: few

CDR3 DNA: TGCGCCAGCAGTGAGCTGCTACGACACTCTGTCGACACTGAAGCTTTCTTT
CDR3 protein: CASSELLRHSVDTEAFF
V gene: TRBV10-2
D gene: .
J gene: TRBJ1-1
clone size: .

CDR3 DNA: TGTGCCAGCAGGGGGAGCGGGGGAACAGATACGCAGTATTTT
CDR3 protein: CASRGSGGTDTQYF
V gene: TRBV6-1
D gene: TRBD2
J gene: TRBJ2-3
clone size: .

CDR3 DNA: TGCAGCAACAAACAGGGGCTTGAGCAGTTCTTC
CDR3 protein: CSNKQGLEQFF
V gene: TRBV29-1
D gene: TRBD1
J gene: TRBJ2-1
clone size: .

CDR3 DNA: TGTGCCAGCAGCCAAGAATCTAGCGGGGGCCAAGAGACCCAGTACTTC
CDR3 protein: CASSQESSGGQETQYF
V gene: TRBV4-2
D gene: TRBD2
J gene: TRBJ2-5
clone size: .

CDR3 DNA: TGCGCCAGCAGCTCGACAGGGGGCTCCTACAATGAGCAGTTCTTC
CDR3 protein: CASSSTGGSYNEQFF
V gene: TRBV5-1
D gene: TRBD1
J gene: TRBJ2-1
clone size: .

CDR3 DNA: TGTGCCAGCATTCTTCGCGGGGACACTGAAGCTTTCTTT
CDR3 protein: CASILRGDTEAFF
V gene: TRBV6-1
D gene: .
J gene: TRBJ1-1
clone size: few

CDR3 DNA: TGTGCCAGTAGTATGGGACAGGGAGCCTATGGCTACACCTTC
CDR3 protein: CASSMGQGAYGYTF
V gene: TRBV19
D gene: TRBD1
J gene: TRBJ1-2
clone size: .